Below are 14 T cell receptor beta chains sequenced from a single sample in a study of regulatory T cells in long-lasting Graves disease. Indicated time point: newly diagnosed GD, antithyroid drugs for less than 3 months. PBMC-extracted RNA yielded the TCR library. CDR3-region Arm-PCR and iRepertoire HTBI primers produced the TCR beta libraries. Via MiXCR, TCRdb re-called the multiplex PCR reads, giving one row per CDR3 protein. The sample has 400,000 to 550,000 distinct CDR3 sequences; about 17% are singletons. The data also belong to a second study, concerning T cells in Graves' hyperthyroidism and ophthalmopathy.

The material sequenced was peripheral blood mononuclear cells (PBMCs), taken at new diagnosis, from a patient treated with antithyroid drugs. The receptors derive from a woman in her twenties or thirties with Graves disease.

V is TRBV6-5 and J is TRBJ1-4; D remains unclear. Trimming took 6 bases from V and 5 from J, leaving 10 bases between them. This CDR3 is 13 amino acids long. Germline loops: CDR1 MNHEY, CDR2 SVGAGI. CDR3 residues: CASRLGQNEKLFF. The CDR3 DNA follows: TGTGCCAGCAGGCTTGGGCAGAATGAAAAACTGTTTTTT.

The rearrangement joins TRBV20-1 to TRBJ1-2, with 9 bases lining up with TRBD1. CDR3 length: 20 amino acids. Germline V lookup: CDR1 DFQATT, CDR2 SNEGSKA (reference sequence). Trimming took 0 bases from V and 4 from J; bases not matched to a gene: 21. CDR3 nucleotides: TGCAGTGCTAGAGATTTAGGGACAGGGATTCATGACTTCTCTCCCTATGGCTACACCTTC. The encoded protein is CSARDLGTGIHDFSPYGYTF.

This clonotype was counted many times. The gene calls are TRBV2 and TRBJ2-1; the match to TRBD1 covers 8 bases. Germline V gene sequence: CDR1 SNHLY, CDR2 FYNNEI. V was clipped by 7 bases and J by 3 bases; unmatched bases: 5. The CDR3 totals 14 residues. CDR3 coding DNA: TGTGCCAGCAAACGGGACAGGAACTACAATGAGCAGTTCTTC. Translation gives CASKRDRNYNEQFF.

The V and J genes are TRBV6-1 and TRBJ1-1; a weak D match, TRBD1 (5 bases). CDR1 MNHNS and CDR2 SASEGT come from the germline V gene. V lost 6 bases, J lost 2 bases, and 10 bases lay in between. This CDR3 spans 13 amino acids. CDR3 loop: CASSWDFNTEAFF. The CDR3 DNA is TGTGCCAGCAGCTGGGACTTTAACACTGAAGCTTTCTTT.

With respect to this clonotype: This may be a read error, as it is one base from a much larger clone. V and J are TRBV7-6 and TRBJ2-3; 10 bases fit TRBD1. CDR1 SGHVS and CDR2 FNYEAQ come from the germline V gene. This CDR3 comprises 17 residues. The DNA of the CDR3 is TGTGCCAGCAGCTTAGCGGAACCGGGACAGGGGACAGATGCGCAGTATTTT. It translates to CASSLAEPGQGTDAQYF.

This clonotype was counted many times. For the CDR3, the DNA is TGCGCCAGCACACATGGGAGGGGACTAGCGGGAGCTGTTGAGCAGTTCTTC. Its protein is CASTHGRGLAGAVEQFF. The V and J genes are TRBV5-1 and TRBJ2-1, with 14 nucleotides matching TRBD2. Trimming at V came to 6 bases and at J to 9 bases, leaving 14 bases not matched to a gene. Germline CDR1 SGHRS, CDR2 YFSETQ. The CDR3 totals 17 residues.

This chain uses TRBV10-1 with TRBJ1-5; no firm D call. Per the germline V gene, CDR1 is WNHNN and CDR2 is SYGVQD (reference sequence). This CDR3 has 15 amino acids. The ends were cut back, 1 base at V and 7 bases at J, with 14 bases in the middle. CDR3 nucleotides: TGCGCCAGCAGTGAGTTAGTCAGATTTGTGCAGCCCCAGCATTTT. Translation: CASSELVRFVQPQHF.

As for this clonotype: A much larger clonotype is one base distant, so this may be a read error. The chain recombines TRBV11-2 with TRBJ2-5; TRBD2 matches 14 bases. The CDR3 consists of 20 residues. Germline values: CDR1 SGHAT, CDR2 FQNNGV. The J segment lost 11 bases and the V segment lost 2 bases, leaving 22 bases of the junction unmatched. CDR3 residues: CASSLLAGLAGEIQGGEQYF. CDR3 nucleotides: TGTGCCAGCAGCTTATTGGCGGGACTAGCGGGAGAAATCCAGGGTGGTGAGCAGTACTTC.

This clonotype was picked up a small number of times. The CDR3 spells CASSLAPAGGYHNEQFF. The DNA of the CDR3 is TGTGCCAGCAGCTTAGCCCCAGCGGGAGGGTACCACAATGAGCAGTTCTTC. This chain uses TRBV7-9 with TRBJ2-1; TRBD2 aligns across 10 bases. CDR3 length equals 17 residues. Germline values: CDR1 SEHNR, CDR2 FQNEAQ (reference sequence). After removal of 0 bases from V and 5 bases from J, the junction contained 7 bases not matched to a gene.

Only a few counts were recorded for this clonotype. The chain links TRBV24-1 to TRBJ2-2; D unclear. The germline V and J ends were trimmed by 8 bases and 4 bases, with 4 bases remaining between them. CDR1 and CDR2 from the germline V gene are KGHDR and SFDVKD. This CDR3 spans 11 amino acids. The CDR3 is CATKGTGELFF. In DNA form, the CDR3 reads TGTGCCACCAAGGGCACCGGGGAGCTGTTTTTT.

This clonotype showed up just a few times. The genes are TRBV12-3 or TRBV12-4 and TRBJ2-2; unclear D gene. The CDR3 loop spans 16 amino acids. With 5 bases removed from V and 4 bases from J, the gap between germline ends came to 17 bases. The CDR3 bases are TGTGCCAGCAGTCCCCGCCCTCCCGAAGGCACCGGGGAGCTGTTTTTT. Its protein is CASSPRPPEGTGELFF.

This chain uses TRBV24-1 with TRBJ2-1; 9 bases match TRBD2. CDR1 KGHDR and CDR2 SFDVKD come from the germline V gene. The CDR3 is 15 residues long. V gave up 6 bases and J gave up 5 bases; unmatched junction bases: 7. This CDR3 is CATSRTGLAHNEQFF. The CDR3 DNA is TGTGCCACCAGTAGGACGGGACTAGCTCACAATGAGCAGTTCTTC.

The chain has TRBV18 and TRBJ1-1; TRBD1 is a possible D gene (5 bases). Trimming removed 3 bases from V and 0 bases from J, with 23 bases in between. This CDR3 has 19 residues. Germline assignment: CDR1 KGHSH and CDR2 LQKENI. The CDR3 sequence is CASSPWGGTSGLMNTEAFF. DNA of the CDR3: TGTGCCAGCTCACCCTGGGGCGGCACGTCTGGACTTATGAACACTGAAGCTTTCTTT.

This chain links TRBV24-1 with TRBJ1-2; D gene unclear. CDR3 length: 14 amino acids. CDR1 is KGHDR, CDR2 SFDVKD, per germline. Trimming took 0 bases from V and 3 from J, leaving 7 bases between them. This CDR3 reads CATSDLQVDYGYTF. As DNA, the CDR3 is TGTGCCACCAGTGATTTGCAAGTCGACTATGGCTACACCTTC.